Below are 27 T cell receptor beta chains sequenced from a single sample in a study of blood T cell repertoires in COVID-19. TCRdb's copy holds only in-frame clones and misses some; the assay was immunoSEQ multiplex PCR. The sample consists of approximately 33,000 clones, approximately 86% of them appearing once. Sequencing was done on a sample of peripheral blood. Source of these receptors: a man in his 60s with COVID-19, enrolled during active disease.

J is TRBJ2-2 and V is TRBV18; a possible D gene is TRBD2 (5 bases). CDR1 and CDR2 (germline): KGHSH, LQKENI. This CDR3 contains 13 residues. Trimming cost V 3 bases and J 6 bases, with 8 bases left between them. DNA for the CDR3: TGTGCCAGCTCACCCACAGCGGCCGGGGAGCTGTTTTTT. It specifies CASSPTAAGELFF.

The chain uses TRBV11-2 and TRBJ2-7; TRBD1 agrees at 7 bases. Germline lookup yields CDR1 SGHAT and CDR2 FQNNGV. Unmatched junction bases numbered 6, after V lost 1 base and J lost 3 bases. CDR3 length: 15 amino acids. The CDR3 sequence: CASSLAGQEFYEQYF. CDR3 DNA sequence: TGTGCCAGCAGCTTAGCCGGACAGGAGTTCTACGAGCAGTACTTC. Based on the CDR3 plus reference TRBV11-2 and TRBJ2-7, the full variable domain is EAGVAQSPRYKIIEKRQSVAFWCNPISGHATLYWYQQILGQGPKLLIQFQNNGVVDDSQLPKDRFSAERLKGVDSTLKIQPAKLEDSAVYLCASSLAGQEFYEQYFGPGTRLTVT.

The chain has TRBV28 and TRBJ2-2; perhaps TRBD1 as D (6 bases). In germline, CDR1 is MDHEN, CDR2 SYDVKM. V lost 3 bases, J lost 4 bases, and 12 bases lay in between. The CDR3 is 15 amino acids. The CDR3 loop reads CASSLPGTSTGELFF. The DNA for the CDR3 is TGTGCCAGCAGTTTGCCCGGGACATCCACCGGGGAGCTGTTTTTT.

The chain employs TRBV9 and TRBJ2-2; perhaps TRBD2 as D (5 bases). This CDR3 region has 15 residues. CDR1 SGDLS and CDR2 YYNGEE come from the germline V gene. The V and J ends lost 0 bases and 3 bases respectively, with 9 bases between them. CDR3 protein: CASSVVGKDTGELFF. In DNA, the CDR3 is TGTGCCAGCAGCGTAGTCGGGAAGGACACCGGGGAGCTGTTTTTT.

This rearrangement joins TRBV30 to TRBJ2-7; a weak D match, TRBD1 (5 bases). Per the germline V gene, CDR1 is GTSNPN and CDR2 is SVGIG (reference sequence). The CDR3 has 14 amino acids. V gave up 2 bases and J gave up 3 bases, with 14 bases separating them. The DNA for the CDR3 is TGTGCCTGGAGTACGTACAGGCGGTTCTACGAGCAGTACTTC. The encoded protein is CAWSTYRRFYEQYF.

CDR3 bases: TGCGCCAGCAGCTTATCCCCAGGGGATGAAGCTTTCTTT. As protein: CASSLSPGDEAFF. This rearrangement joins TRBV5-1 to TRBJ1-1; D possibly corresponds to TRBD1 (6 bases). The CDR3 runs 13 residues. Between the trimmed V and J ends, which lost 2 bases and 7 bases, there was a span of 12 bases. CDR1 is SGHRS and CDR2 is YFSETQ in the germline V gene.

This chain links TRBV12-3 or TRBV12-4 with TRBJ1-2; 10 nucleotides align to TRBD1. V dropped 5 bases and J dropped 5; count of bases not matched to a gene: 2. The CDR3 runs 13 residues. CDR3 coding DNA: TGTGCCAGCAGTCGACAGGGGGCATATGGCTACACCTTC. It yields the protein CASSRQGAYGYTF.

The CDR3 DNA sequence: TGTGCCATCAGTGAGAAGCCAGGGGAGAACTATGGCTACACCTTC. Translation: CAISEKPGENYGYTF. This rearrangement joins TRBV10-3 to TRBJ1-2; weak D call: TRBD1 (6 bases). The CDR3 length is 15 residues. CDR1 and CDR2 from the germline V gene are ENHRY and SYGVKD. Trimming pared 2 bases from V and 2 bases from J, leaving 12 bases between.

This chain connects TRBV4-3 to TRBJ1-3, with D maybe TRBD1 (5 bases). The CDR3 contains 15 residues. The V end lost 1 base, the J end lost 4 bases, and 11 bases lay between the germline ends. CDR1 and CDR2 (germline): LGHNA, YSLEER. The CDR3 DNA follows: TGCGCCAGCAGCCAAGTCGGGGGAATCGGAAACACCATATATTTT. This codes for CASSQVGGIGNTIYF.

CDR3 nucleotides: TGTGCCAGCTCACCACCTAACACCGACAATGAGCAGTTCTTC. Translation: CASSPPNTDNEQFF. This chain connects TRBV18 to TRBJ2-1, with unresolved D. V gave up 0 bases and J gave up 5 bases, with 8 bases separating them. There are 14 residues in the CDR3. CDR1 KGHSH and CDR2 LQKENI come from the germline V gene.

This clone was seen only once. The CDR3 region has the DNA TGTGCCAGCTCACCACCGGAACTCACCAGGGATACGCAGTATTTT. It translates to CASSPPELTRDTQYF. The chain employs TRBV18 and TRBJ2-3; D unclear. V lost 0 bases, J lost 6 bases, and 13 bases lay in between. The CDR3 totals 15 residues. Per germline, CDR1 KGHSH and CDR2 LQKENI.

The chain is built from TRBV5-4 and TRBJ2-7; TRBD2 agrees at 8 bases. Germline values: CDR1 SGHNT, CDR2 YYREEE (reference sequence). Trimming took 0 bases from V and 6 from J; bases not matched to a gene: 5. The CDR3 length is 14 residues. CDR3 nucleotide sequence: TGTGCCAGCAGCTTGGGGACTAGCCTCTCCGAGCAGTACTTC. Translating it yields CASSLGTSLSEQYF.

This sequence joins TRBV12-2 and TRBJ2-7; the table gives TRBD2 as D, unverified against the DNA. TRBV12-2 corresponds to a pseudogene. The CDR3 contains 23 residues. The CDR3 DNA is TGTGCAAGTCGCTTTAGCGTAGCCTCAGTGGGGACTAGCGGGAGTCATGGCTCCTACGAGCAGTACTTC. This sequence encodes CASRFSVASVGTSGSHGSYEQYF.

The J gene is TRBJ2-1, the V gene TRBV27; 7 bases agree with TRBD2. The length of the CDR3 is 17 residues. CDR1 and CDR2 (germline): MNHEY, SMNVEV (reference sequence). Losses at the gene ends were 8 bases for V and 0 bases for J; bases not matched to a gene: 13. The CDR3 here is CASGRLALISSYNEQFF. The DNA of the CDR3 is TGTGCCAGCGGTAGACTAGCACTGATAAGCTCCTACAATGAGCAGTTCTTC.

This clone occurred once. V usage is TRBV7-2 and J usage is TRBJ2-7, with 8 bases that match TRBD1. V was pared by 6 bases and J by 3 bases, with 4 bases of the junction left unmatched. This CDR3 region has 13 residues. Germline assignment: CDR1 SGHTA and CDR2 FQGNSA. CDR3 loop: CASSPDRDYEQYF. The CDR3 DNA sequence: TGTGCCAGCAGTCCGGACAGGGACTACGAGCAGTACTTC.

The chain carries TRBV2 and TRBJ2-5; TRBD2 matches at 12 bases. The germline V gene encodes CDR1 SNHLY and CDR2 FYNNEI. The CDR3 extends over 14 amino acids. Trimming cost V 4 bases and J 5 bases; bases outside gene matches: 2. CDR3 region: CASSVGLAGETQYF. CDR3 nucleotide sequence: TGTGCCAGCAGTGTAGGACTAGCGGGGGAGACCCAGTACTTC.

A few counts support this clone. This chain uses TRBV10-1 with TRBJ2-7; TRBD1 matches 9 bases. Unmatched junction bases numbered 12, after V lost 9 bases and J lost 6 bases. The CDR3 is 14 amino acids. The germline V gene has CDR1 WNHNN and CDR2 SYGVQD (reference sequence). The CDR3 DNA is TGCGCCAGGACAGGGACAGGGTGCACCTCCGAGCAGTACTTC. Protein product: CARTGTGCTSEQYF.

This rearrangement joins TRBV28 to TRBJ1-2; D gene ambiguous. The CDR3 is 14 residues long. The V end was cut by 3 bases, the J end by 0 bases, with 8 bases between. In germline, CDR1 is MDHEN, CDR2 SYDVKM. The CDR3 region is CASSLSQSNYGYTF. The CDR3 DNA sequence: TGTGCCAGCAGTTTGTCACAGTCTAACTATGGCTACACCTTC.

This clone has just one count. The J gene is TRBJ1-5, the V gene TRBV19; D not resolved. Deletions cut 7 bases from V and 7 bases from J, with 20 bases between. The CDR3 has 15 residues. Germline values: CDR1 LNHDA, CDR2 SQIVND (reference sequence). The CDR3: CASTPEGGKGQPQHF. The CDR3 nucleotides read TGTGCCAGTACTCCCGAGGGAGGGAAGGGACAGCCCCAGCATTTT.

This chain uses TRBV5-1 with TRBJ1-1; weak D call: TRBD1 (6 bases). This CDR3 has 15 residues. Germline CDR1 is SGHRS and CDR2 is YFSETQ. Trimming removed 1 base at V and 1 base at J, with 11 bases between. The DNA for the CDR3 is TGCGCCAGCAGCTTGCTAGGGGGAAAGAACACTGAAGCTTTCTTT. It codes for CASSLLGGKNTEAFF.

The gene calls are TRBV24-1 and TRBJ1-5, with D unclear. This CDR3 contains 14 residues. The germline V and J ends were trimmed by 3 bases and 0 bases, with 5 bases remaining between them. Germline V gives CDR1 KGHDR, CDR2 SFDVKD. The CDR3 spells CATSDPYSNQPQHF. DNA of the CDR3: TGTGCCACCAGTGATCCTTATAGCAATCAGCCCCAGCATTTT.

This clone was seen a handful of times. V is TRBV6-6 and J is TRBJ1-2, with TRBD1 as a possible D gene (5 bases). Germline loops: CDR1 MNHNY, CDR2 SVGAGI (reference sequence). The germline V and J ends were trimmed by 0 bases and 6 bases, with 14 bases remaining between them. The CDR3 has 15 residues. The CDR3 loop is CASSYSAGKLNGYTF. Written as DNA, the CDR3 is TGTGCCAGCAGTTACTCGGCAGGGAAGTTGAATGGCTACACCTTC.

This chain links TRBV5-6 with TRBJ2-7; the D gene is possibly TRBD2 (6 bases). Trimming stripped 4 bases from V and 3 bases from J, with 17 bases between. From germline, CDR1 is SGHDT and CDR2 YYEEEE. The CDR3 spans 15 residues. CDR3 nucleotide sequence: TGTGCCAGCAGCGCCAATGGGGGGAATCACTACGAGCAGTACTTC. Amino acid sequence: CASSANGGNHYEQYF.

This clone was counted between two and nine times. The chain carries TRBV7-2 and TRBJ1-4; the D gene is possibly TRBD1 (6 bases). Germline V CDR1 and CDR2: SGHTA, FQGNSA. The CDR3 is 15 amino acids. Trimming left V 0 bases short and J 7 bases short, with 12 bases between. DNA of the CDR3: TGTGCCAGCAGCTTAGCGAACAGGGCTTTTGAAAAACTGTTTTTT. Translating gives CASSLANRAFEKLFF.

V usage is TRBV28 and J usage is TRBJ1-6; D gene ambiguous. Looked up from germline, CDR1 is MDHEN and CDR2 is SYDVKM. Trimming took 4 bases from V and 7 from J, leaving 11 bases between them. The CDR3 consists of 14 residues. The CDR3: CASSYGIKNSPLHF. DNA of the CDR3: TGTGCCAGCAGTTACGGGATTAAAAATTCACCCCTCCACTTT.

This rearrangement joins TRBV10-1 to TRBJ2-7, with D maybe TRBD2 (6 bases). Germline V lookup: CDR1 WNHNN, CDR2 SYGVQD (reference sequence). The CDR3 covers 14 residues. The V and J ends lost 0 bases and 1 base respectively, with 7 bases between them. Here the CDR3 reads CASSESGGSYEQYF. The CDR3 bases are TGCGCCAGCAGTGAGTCGGGAGGATCCTACGAGCAGTACTTC.

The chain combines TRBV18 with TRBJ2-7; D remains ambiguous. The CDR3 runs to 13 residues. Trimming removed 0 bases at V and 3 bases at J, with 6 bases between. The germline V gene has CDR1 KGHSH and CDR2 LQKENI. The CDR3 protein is CASSPPASYEQYF. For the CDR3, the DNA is TGTGCCAGCTCACCACCGGCAAGCTACGAGCAGTACTTC.